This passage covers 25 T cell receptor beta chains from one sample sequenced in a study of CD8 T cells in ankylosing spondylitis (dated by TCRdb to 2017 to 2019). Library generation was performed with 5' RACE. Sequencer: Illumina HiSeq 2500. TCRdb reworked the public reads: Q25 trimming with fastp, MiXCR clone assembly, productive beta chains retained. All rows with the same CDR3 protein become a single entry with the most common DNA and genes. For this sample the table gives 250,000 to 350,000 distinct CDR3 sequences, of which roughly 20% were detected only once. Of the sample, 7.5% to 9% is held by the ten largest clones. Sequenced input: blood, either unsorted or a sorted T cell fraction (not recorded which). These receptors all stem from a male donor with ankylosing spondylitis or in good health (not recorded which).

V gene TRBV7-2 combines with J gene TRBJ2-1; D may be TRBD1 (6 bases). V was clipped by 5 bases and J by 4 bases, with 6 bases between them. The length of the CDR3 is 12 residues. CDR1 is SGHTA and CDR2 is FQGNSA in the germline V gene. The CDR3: CASSGQYNEQFF. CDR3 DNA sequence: TGTGCCAGCAGCGGACAGTACAATGAGCAGTTCTTC.

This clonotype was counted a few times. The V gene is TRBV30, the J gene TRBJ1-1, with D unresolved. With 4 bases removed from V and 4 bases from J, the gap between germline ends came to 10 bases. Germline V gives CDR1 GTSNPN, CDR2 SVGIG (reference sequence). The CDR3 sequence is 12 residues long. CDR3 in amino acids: CAWTRIATEAFF. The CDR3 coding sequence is TGTGCCTGGACGAGAATCGCCACTGAAGCTTTCTTT.

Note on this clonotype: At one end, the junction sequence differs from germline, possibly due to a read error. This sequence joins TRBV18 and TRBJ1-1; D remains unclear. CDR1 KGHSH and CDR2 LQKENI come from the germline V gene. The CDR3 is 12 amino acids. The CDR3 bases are TGTGCCAGCTCACCGGAGAACGCTGAAGCTTTCTTT. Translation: CASSPENAEAFF. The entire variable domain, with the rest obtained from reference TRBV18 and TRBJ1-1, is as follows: NAGVMQNPRHLVRRRGQEARLRCSPMKGHSHVYWYRQLPEEGLKFMVYLQKENIIDESGMPKERFSAEFPKEGPSILRIQQVVRGDSAAYFCASSPENAEAFFGQGTRLTVV.

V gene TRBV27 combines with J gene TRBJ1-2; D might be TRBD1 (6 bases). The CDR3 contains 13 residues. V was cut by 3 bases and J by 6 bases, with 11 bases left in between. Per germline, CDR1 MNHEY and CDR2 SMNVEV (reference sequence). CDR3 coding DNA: TGTGCCAGCAGTTTTCAGGGGCGGAATGGCTACACCTTC. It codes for CASSFQGRNGYTF.

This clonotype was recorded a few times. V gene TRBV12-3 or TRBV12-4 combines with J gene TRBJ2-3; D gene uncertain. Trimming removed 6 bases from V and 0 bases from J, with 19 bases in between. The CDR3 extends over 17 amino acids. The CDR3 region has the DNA TGTGCCAGCAGCAGACCCCCCGGCAGGAGTAGCACAGATACGCAGTATTTT. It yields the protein CASSRPPGRSSTDTQYF.

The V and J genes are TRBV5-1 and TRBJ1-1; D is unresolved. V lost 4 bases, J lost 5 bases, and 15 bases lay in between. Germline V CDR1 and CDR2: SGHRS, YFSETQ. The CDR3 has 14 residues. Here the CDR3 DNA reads TGCGCCAGCAGCCTTGAGGGAGATATGACTGAAGCTTTCTTT. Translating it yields CASSLEGDMTEAFF.

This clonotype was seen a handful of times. DNA for the CDR3: TGTGCCAGCAGCCCGGAGGGGACAGGGTATGGCTACACCTTC. Its translation: CASSPEGTGYGYTF. J is TRBJ1-2 and V is TRBV28; 9 bases are shared with TRBD1. The V and J ends lost 6 bases and 5 bases, in that order; junction bases with no gene match: 7. This CDR3 is 14 amino acids long. Germline V gene lookup returns CDR1 MDHEN and CDR2 SYDVKM.

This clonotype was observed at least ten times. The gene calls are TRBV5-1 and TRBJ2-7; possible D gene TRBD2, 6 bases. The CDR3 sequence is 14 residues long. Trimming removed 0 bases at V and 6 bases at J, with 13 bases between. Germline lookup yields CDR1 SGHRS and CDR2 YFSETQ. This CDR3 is CASSLEARGGEQYV. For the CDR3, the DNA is TGCGCCAGCAGCTTGGAGGCAAGGGGAGGCGAGCAGTACGTC.

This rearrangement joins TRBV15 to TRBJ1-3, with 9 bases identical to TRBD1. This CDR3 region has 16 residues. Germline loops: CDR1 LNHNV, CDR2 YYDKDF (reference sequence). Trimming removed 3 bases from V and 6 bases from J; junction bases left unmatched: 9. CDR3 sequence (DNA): TGTGCCACCAGCAGCTCCGGGACAGGGTTGGAAAACACCATATATTTT. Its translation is CATSSSGTGLENTIYF.

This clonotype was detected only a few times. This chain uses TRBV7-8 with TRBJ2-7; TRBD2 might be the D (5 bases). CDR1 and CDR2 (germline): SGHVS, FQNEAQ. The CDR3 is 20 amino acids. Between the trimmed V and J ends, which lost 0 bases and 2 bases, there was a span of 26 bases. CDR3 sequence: CASSLAPHVGFSERPYEQYV. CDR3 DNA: TGTGCCAGCAGCTTAGCTCCACACGTGGGTTTCAGCGAGCGGCCCTACGAGCAGTACGTC.

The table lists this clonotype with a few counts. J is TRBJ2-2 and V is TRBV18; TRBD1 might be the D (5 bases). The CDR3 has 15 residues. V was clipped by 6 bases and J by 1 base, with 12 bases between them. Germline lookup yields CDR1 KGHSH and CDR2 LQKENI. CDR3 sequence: CASSPFQGNTGELFF. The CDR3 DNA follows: TGTGCCAGCTCCCCATTCCAGGGGAACACCGGGGAGCTGTTTTTT.

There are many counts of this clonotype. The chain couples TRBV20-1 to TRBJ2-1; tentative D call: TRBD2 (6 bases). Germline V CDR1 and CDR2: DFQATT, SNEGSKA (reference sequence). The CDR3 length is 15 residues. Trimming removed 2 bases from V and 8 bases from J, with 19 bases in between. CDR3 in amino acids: CSARTGTGTPYEQFF. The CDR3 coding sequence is TGCAGTGCTAGAACCGGGACTGGCACCCCATATGAGCAGTTCTTC.

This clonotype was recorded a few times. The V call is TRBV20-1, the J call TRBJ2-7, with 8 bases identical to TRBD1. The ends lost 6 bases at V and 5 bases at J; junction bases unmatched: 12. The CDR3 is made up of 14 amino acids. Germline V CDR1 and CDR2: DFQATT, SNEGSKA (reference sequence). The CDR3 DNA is TGCAGTGCCCGGGCCCAGGGGGCGAGGAACGAGCAGTACGTC. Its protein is CSARAQGARNEQYV.

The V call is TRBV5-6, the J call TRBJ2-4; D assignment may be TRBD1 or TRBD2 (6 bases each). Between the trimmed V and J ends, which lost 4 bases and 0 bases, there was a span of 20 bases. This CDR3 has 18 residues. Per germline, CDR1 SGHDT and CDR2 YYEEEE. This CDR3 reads CASSPNIGGGLAKNIQYF. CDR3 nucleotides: TGTGCCAGCAGCCCCAACATTGGTGGGGGGCTAGCCAAAAACATTCAGTACTTC.

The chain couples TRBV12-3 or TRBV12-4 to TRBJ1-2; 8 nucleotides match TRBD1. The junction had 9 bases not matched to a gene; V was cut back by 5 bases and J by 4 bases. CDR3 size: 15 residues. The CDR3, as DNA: TGTGCCAGCAGTCGAATTAACAGGGGGTTCTATGGCTACACCTTC. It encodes CASSRINRGFYGYTF.

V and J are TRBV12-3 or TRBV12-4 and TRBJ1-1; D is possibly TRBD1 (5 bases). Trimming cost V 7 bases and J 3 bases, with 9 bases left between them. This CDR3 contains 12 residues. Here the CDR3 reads CASTLGDTEAFF. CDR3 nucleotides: TGTGCCAGCACCCTAGGGGACACTGAAGCTTTCTTT.

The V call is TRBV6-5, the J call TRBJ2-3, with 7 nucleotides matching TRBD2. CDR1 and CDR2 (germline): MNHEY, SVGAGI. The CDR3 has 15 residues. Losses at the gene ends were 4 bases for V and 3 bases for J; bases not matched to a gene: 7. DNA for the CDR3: TGTGCCAGCAGTTCCCTGGGGGGGTCGACAGATACGCAGTATTTT. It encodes CASSSLGGSTDTQYF.

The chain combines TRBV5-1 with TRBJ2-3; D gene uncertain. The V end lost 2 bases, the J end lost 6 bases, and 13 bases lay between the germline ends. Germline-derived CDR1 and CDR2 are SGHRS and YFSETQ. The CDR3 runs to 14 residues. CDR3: CASSLGRPKDTQYF. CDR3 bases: TGCGCCAGCAGCTTAGGTAGACCTAAGGATACGCAGTATTTT.

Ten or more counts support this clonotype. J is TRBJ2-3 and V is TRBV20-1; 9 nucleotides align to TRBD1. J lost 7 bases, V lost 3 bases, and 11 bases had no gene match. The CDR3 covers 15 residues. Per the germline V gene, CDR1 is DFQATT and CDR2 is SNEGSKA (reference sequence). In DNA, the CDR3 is TGCAGTGCTAGGGGGGACAGGGCGCCTGGGAATACGCAGTATTTT. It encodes CSARGDRAPGNTQYF.

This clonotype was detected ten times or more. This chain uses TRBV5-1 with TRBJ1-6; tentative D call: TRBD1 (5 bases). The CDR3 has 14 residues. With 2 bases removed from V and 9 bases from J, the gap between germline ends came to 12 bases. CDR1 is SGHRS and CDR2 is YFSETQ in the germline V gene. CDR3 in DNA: TGCGCCAGCAGCTTCGGCAGGGCAGGTTCACCCCTCCACTTT. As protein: CASSFGRAGSPLHF.

The CDR3 reads CSAGTSGRAAGELFF. The CDR3 DNA follows: TGCAGTGCTGGGACTAGCGGGAGGGCCGCCGGGGAGCTGTTTTTT. This chain joins TRBV20-1 and TRBJ2-2, with 16 bases aligning to TRBD2. V shed 5 bases, J shed 6 bases, and the junction held 3 bases outside the gene matches. This CDR3 comprises 15 residues. Per the germline V gene, CDR1 is DFQATT and CDR2 is SNEGSKA (reference sequence).

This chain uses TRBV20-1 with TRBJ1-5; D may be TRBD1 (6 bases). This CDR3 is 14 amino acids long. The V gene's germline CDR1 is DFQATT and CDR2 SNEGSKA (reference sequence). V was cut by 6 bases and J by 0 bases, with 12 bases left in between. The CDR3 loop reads CSACRGNSNQPQHF. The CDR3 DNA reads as TGCAGTGCCTGCAGGGGTAATAGCAATCAGCCCCAGCATTTT.

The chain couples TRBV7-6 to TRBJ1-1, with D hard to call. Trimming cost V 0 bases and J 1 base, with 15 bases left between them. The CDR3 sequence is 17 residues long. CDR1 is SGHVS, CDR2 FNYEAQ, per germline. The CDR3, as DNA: TGTGCCAGCAGCTTAGCGGTAGGGCAGGTGACGAACACTGAAGCTTTCTTT. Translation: CASSLAVGQVTNTEAFF.

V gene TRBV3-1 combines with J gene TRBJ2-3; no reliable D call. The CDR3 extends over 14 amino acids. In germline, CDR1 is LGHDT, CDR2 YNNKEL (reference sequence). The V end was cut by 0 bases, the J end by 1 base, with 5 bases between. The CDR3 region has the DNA TGTGCCAGCAGCCAAGAAAAGGGCACAGATACGCAGTATTTT. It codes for CASSQEKGTDTQYF.

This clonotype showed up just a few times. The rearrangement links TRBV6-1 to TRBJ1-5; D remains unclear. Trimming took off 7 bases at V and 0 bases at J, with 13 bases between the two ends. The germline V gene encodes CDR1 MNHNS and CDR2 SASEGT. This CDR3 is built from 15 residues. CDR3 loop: CASMRVLSSNQPQHF. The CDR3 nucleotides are TGTGCCAGCATGCGGGTGCTCAGTAGCAATCAGCCCCAGCATTTT.